These 3 T cell receptor beta chains originate from one sample sequenced in a study of blood T cell repertoires in COVID-19 (dated by TCRdb to about 2020). The receptor library was made with the immunoSEQ multiplex PCR assay. This is the immuneACCESS table as TCRdb keeps it, with only in-frame sequences that have V and J called. A part of the clones is gone; compared with another copy, unresolved V genes explain less than half, and the rest is unexplained. Present in this sample are roughly 200,000 clones, less than 90% of which were seen just once. The leading ten clones occupy 1.5% to 2% of the sample. Sequencing used peripheral blood. These TCRs come from a man in his sixties or seventies with acute or convalescent COVID-19.

The V call is TRBV20-1, the J call TRBJ2-7; D may be TRBD2 (5 bases). CDR1 and CDR2 (germline): DFQATT, SNEGSKA (reference sequence). This CDR3 has 14 residues. V gave up 3 bases and J gave up 6 bases, with 18 bases separating them. The CDR3 loop reads CSASGPSRVREQYF. The CDR3 coding sequence is TGCAGTGCTAGTGGGCCTAGCCGGGTCCGCGAGCAGTACTTC.

The rearrangement links TRBV10-1 to TRBJ2-1, with 14 bases aligning to TRBD2. CDR3 size: 17 residues. Per the germline V gene, CDR1 is WNHNN and CDR2 is SYGVQD (reference sequence). The V segment lost 11 bases and the J segment 7 bases; nucleotides outside the gene matches: 16. The CDR3 region has the DNA TGCGCCTGCCGGGGGACTAGCGGGAGTGGGAGTCAAAATGAGCAGTTCTTC. Translated: CACRGTSGSGSQNEQFF.

V gene TRBV7-2 combines with J gene TRBJ1-1, with 7 nucleotides matching TRBD1. The V segment lost 0 bases and the J segment 4 bases; nucleotides outside the gene matches: 11. The CDR3 extends over 17 amino acids. Germline V gene data show CDR1 as SGHTA and CDR2 as FQGNSA. For the CDR3, the DNA is TGTGCCAGCAGCTTAGCCCCTTTAGGGCAGGGGGGCACTGAAGCTTTCTTT. Encoded protein: CASSLAPLGQGGTEAFF.